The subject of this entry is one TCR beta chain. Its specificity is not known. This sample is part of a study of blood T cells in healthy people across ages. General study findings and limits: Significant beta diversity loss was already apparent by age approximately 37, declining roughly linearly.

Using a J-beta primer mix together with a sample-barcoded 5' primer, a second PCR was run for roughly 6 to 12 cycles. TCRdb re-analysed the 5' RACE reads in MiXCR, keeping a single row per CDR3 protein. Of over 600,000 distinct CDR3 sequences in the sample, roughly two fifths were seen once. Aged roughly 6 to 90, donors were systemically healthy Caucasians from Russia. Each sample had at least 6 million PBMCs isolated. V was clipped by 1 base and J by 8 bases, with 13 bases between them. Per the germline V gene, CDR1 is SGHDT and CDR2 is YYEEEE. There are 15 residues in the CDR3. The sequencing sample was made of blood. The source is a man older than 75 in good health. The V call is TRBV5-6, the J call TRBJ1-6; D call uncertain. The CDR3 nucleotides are TGTGCCAGCAGCTTGTATGCTAGAGGTGATTCACCCCTCCACTTT. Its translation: CASSLYARGDSPLHF.